This T cell receptor (beta chain) emerged from a study of cytomegalovirus exposure and HLA in healthy donors. Germline values: CDR1 MNHNS, CDR2 SASEGT. Trimming cost V 5 bases and J 4 bases, with 8 bases left between them. The CDR3 runs to 12 residues. Points from the study as a whole: In a later analysis, donors in an Asian-associated ancestry cluster reportedly had fewer N-insertions in productive TCRs than the cohort mean.

The PCR employed 60 Vbeta primers together with 13 Jbeta primers. Some clones are missing from TCRdb's copy, which holds only in-frame ones; the method was immunoSEQ multiplex PCR. The profile shows over 200,000 clones, 70% to 85% of them singletons. In regard to this clone: Antigen unknown.

The receptor comes from a woman aged 40 to 50 in good health and CMV-seronegative. The sample was PBMCs. The chain has TRBV6-1 and TRBJ2-5; unclear D gene. The CDR3 DNA reads as TGTGCCAGCAGTCCTGGGCCAGAGACCCAGTACTTC. This codes for CASSPGPETQYF.